Each of the 13 T cell receptor beta chains below was sequenced from the same sample in a study of STAT5B mutations in CD4+ large granular lymphocyte leukemia. Repertoires were generated with immunoSEQ multiplex PCR, while TCRdb's copy carries only in-frame clones and drops some. The sample lists more than 20,000 clones; about 75% were seen once. The source material was CD4+ T cells from blood buffy coats. The receptor set was obtained from a human donor in good health.

This clone came up once. CDR3 DNA sequence: TGCGCCAGCAGCTTGTCGGGGGGCAAGACAGATACGCAGTATTTT. Residues: CASSLSGGKTDTQYF. The rearrangement joins TRBV5-1 to TRBJ2-3; maybe TRBD2 (7 bases). Between the trimmed V and J ends, which lost 1 base and 3 bases, there was a span of 12 bases. CDR1 is SGHRS, CDR2 YFSETQ, per germline. CDR3 length: 15 amino acids.

This clone showed up just a few times. The chain links TRBV18 to TRBJ1-1; 8 bases agree with TRBD1. Trimming cost V 6 bases and J 0 bases; bases outside gene matches: 9. The CDR3 sequence is 16 residues long. Germline V lookup: CDR1 KGHSH, CDR2 LQKENI. The CDR3 DNA sequence: TGTGCCAGCTCTCCGATACAGACAGGGGTGAACACTGAAGCTTTCTTT. It is translated as CASSPIQTGVNTEAFF.

The chain uses TRBV5-4 and TRBJ2-1, with a weak D call TRBD2 (6 bases). The CDR3 spans 14 residues. Germline V gene data show CDR1 as SGHNT and CDR2 as YYREEE (reference sequence). V lost 0 bases and J lost 7, with 11 bases in between. The CDR3 here is CASSLGLVTNEQFF. CDR3 nucleotide sequence: TGTGCCAGCAGCTTGGGACTAGTCACTAATGAGCAGTTCTTC.

This clone was seen more than once but under ten times. V gene TRBV7-9 combines with J gene TRBJ2-1; the match to TRBD2 covers 15 bases. The CDR3 contains 15 residues. J gave up 6 bases and V 5 bases, and 2 bases lay outside the gene matches. Germline CDR1 and CDR2: SEHNR and FQNEAQ (reference sequence). The CDR3 DNA is TGTGCCAGCAGCCGGACTAGCGGGGGGGCCAATGAGCAGTTCTTC. Translation gives CASSRTSGGANEQFF. Full variable domain (remainder filled in from reference TRBV7-9 and TRBJ2-1): DTGVSQNPRHKITKRGQNVTFRCDPISEHNRLYWYRQTLGQGPEFLTYFQNEAQLEKSRLLSDRFSAERPKGSFSTLEIQRTEQGDSAMYLCASSRTSGGANEQFFGPGTRLTVL.

Worth noting for this clone: One end of the junction varies from germline; a read error may be responsible. This chain uses TRBV14 with TRBJ1-1, with 7 positions matching TRBD1. CDR3 length: 14 amino acids. Germline V gene data show CDR1 as SGHDN and CDR2 as FVKESK. CDR3 in DNA: TGTGCCAGCAGCCCCGGGACAGTGAAAACTGAAGCTTTCTTT. It encodes CASSPGTVKTEAFF. Full variable domain (outside the CDR3, taken from reference TRBV14 and TRBJ1-1): EAGVTQFPSHSVIEKGQTVTLRCDPISGHDNLYWYRRVMGKEIKFLLHFVKESKQDESGMPNNRFLAERTGGTYSTLKVQPAELEDSGVYFCASSPGTVKTEAFFGQGTRLTVV.

In this sample, this clone turned up once. The chain is built from TRBV7-2 and TRBJ1-4; 9 positions agree with TRBD1. With 3 bases clipped from V and 9 bases from J, the junction kept 5 bases outside the gene matches. CDR1 and CDR2 from the germline V gene are SGHTA and FQGNSA. The CDR3 runs 14 residues. The CDR3 sequence: CASSLGTGRKKLFF. The CDR3, as DNA: TGTGCCAGCAGCTTGGGGACAGGGCGCAAAAAACTGTTTTTT.

The chain uses TRBV9 and TRBJ1-1; weak D call: TRBD1 (5 bases). The CDR3 extends over 12 amino acids. Germline V gene lookup returns CDR1 SGDLS and CDR2 YYNGEE. V lost 4 bases, J lost 11 bases, and 15 bases lay in between. This CDR3 is CASSPTGDVAFF. CDR3 bases: TGTGCCAGCAGCCCCACTGGGGACGTCGCTTTCTTT.

The V call is TRBV15, the J call TRBJ2-5; the match to TRBD1 covers 9 bases. V trimming: 3 bases; J trimming: 4 bases; junction bases outside the gene matches: 3. Germline CDR1 and CDR2: LNHNV and YYDKDF (reference sequence). The CDR3 has 14 amino acids. The CDR3 coding sequence is TGTGCCACCAGCAGGACAGGGGGGGTAGAGACCCAGTACTTC. This gives the protein CATSRTGGVETQYF.

The rearrangement joins TRBV1 to TRBJ1-6; TRBD1, the table's D call, was not compared with the DNA. TRBV1 is recorded as a pseudogene. This CDR3 has 16 residues. In nucleotides, the CDR3 is TGCACCAGCAGCCAAGAGGGGCAGGGGGCAAGATCACCCCTCCACTTT. Residues: CTSSQEGQGARSPLHF.

V gene TRBV27 combines with J gene TRBJ2-7; TRBD2 matches at 11 bases. This CDR3 comprises 13 residues. The V gene end was trimmed by 8 bases and the J gene end by 2 bases; junction bases not matched to a gene: 2. Germline CDR1 and CDR2: MNHEY and SMNVEV (reference sequence). CDR3 DNA sequence: TGTGCCAGCGGGACTAGCGGACCCTACGAGCAGTACTTC. It codes for CASGTSGPYEQYF.

The chain combines TRBV2 with TRBJ2-7; D not resolved. Trimming cost V 7 bases and J 4 bases, with 17 bases left between them. This CDR3 region has 14 residues. From germline, CDR1 is SNHLY and CDR2 FYNNEI. CDR3 nucleotides: TGTGCCAGCATCCGTGCGCGTAGTATTTACGAGCAGTACTTC. Encoded protein: CASIRARSIYEQYF.

In its sample, this clone was seen once. Here the CDR3 DNA reads TGTGCCAGCAGCTTAACTAATCCGGATGGCTACACCTTC. It encodes CASSLTNPDGYTF. The J gene is TRBJ1-2, the V gene TRBV7-9, with unresolved D. V gave up 2 bases and J gave up 6 bases, with 10 bases separating them. The CDR3 runs 13 residues. Germline values: CDR1 SEHNR, CDR2 FQNEAQ (reference sequence).

V and J are TRBV11-1 and TRBJ2-6; D may be TRBD1 (5 bases). Looked up from germline, CDR1 is SGHAT and CDR2 is FQDESV (reference sequence). V gave up 0 bases and J gave up 4 bases, with 13 bases separating them. This CDR3 is built from 17 residues. DNA for the CDR3: TGTGCCAGCAGCTTAGCTGCAGGGTCCGTGGGGGCCAACGTCCTGACTTTC. It yields the protein CASSLAAGSVGANVLTF.